This TCR beta chain was sequenced during a study of blood T cell repertoires in COVID-19. About the research overall: COVID-19 samples, acute and convalescent, were from the United States, Italy and Spain. T cells, B-cell-depleted T cells, or PBMCs provided the cDNA or gDNA that served as material.

In the authors' methods: Nucleated cell number was recorded as an estimate derived from reference gene primer amplification. Clones were sequenced by immunoSEQ multiplex PCR, and TCRdb holds only the in-frame ones, with some missing. The DNA gave D and trimming, while V, J and clone size come from that table. Among 80,000 to 100,000 clones, approximately 86% were seen once, and the ten largest hold approximately 10%. The CDR3 runs to 13 residues. Germline CDR1 and CDR2: LGHDT and YNNKEL (reference sequence). V gave up 5 bases and J gave up 3 bases; unmatched junction bases: 3. Sequencing input: peripheral blood. The TCR comes from a man in his 70s with active or convalescent COVID-19. The chain couples TRBV3-1 (or the pseudogene TRBV3-2) to TRBJ2-7, with 8 bases that match TRBD1. CDR3 in DNA: TGTGCCAGCAGCTACGACAGGGGCTACGAGCAGTACTTC. Amino acid sequence: CASSYDRGYEQYF.